Each of the 12 T cell receptor beta chains below was sequenced from the same sample in a study of PD-1 blockade in mismatch repair-deficient tumors. Sequenced by immunoSEQ multiplex PCR; TCRdb stores in-frame clones only, minus some. This sample has about 120,000 clones, with 70% to 90% found just once. The source was peripheral blood, collected 44 weeks after starting pembrolizumab. Source of these receptors: an adult with mismatch repair-deficient cancer.

The chain joins TRBV5-4 to TRBJ2-7, with D perhaps matching TRBD1 (5 bases). V was shortened by 4 bases and J by 4 bases, with 12 bases between the two germline ends. This CDR3 region has 13 residues. Germline V gives CDR1 SGHNT, CDR2 YYREEE (reference sequence). As DNA, the CDR3 is TGTGCCAGCAGCCACCGTCAGGGTTACGAGCAGTACTTC. This sequence encodes CASSHRQGYEQYF.

The chain is built from TRBV6-5 and TRBJ1-1, with D possibly being TRBD1 (5 bases). CDR3 length equals 15 residues. Trimming took 2 bases from V and 6 from J, leaving 16 bases between them. The germline CDR1 and CDR2 sequences are MNHEY and SVGAGI. The CDR3 bases are TGTGCCAGCAGTTACGAGGCAGGGAGTCAGGCTGAAGCTTTCTTT. Translated: CASSYEAGSQAEAFF.

The rearrangement uses TRBV5-8 and TRBJ1-2; 10 bases line up with TRBD1. V was pared by 4 bases and J by 8 bases, with 8 bases of the junction left unmatched. The CDR3 is 14 residues long. Per the germline V gene, CDR1 is SGHTS and CDR2 is YDEGEE. DNA of the CDR3: TGTGCCAGCAGCCAGCGACAGGGGGCGAAGGGCTACACCTTC. Translating gives CASSQRQGAKGYTF.

The V and J genes are TRBV19 and TRBJ2-7, with D possibly TRBD2 on 5 matching bases. This CDR3 is built from 13 residues. V was shortened by 3 bases and J by 4 bases, with 10 bases between the two germline ends. The germline gives CDR1 LNHDA, CDR2 SQIVND (reference sequence). The chain's CDR3 is CASSMWSGYEQYF. CDR3 bases: TGTGCCAGTAGTATGTGGTCGGGATACGAGCAGTACTTC. The full variable domain, with the rest looked up from reference TRBV19 and TRBJ2-7, is DGGITQSPKYLFRKEGQNVTLSCEQNLNHDAMYWYRQDPGQGLRLIYYSQIVNDFQKGDIAEGYSVSREKKESFPLTVTSAQKNPTAFYLCASSMWSGYEQYFGPGTRLTVT.

The CDR3 DNA sequence: TGTGCCAGCAGCCCTAGGACAGCCGCCGCGGACGGCTACACCTTC. It codes for CASSPRTAAADGYTF. V gene TRBV7-8 combines with J gene TRBJ1-2; a weak D match, TRBD1 (6 bases). The germline V gene has CDR1 SGHVS and CDR2 FQNEAQ. This CDR3 has 15 amino acids. The V end lost 5 bases, the J end lost 8 bases, and 21 bases lay between the germline ends.

The chain recombines TRBV7-2 with TRBJ2-1; TRBD2 agrees at 9 bases. This CDR3 region has 15 residues. Germline-derived CDR1 and CDR2 are SGHTA and FQGNSA. J gave up 4 bases and V 1 base, and 2 bases lay outside the gene matches. The CDR3 sequence is CASSLVAGAYNEQFF. As DNA, the CDR3 is TGTGCCAGCAGCTTAGTAGCGGGAGCATACAATGAGCAGTTCTTC.

V gene TRBV6-5 combines with J gene TRBJ1-4, with 7 nucleotides matching TRBD1. V lost 6 bases and J lost 4; bases outside the gene matches: 5. Germline V gene sequence: CDR1 MNHEY, CDR2 SVGAGI. This CDR3 is built from 14 residues. The CDR3 nucleotides read TGTGCCAGCAGCCCGGGACAGAGTAATGAAAAACTGTTTTTT. Protein sequence: CASSPGQSNEKLFF.

The genes are TRBV5-1 and TRBJ2-7, with TRBD2 matching over 7 bases. The CDR3 loop spans 14 amino acids. Trimming removed 3 bases from V and 2 bases from J; junction bases left unmatched: 5. CDR1 is SGHRS and CDR2 is YFSETQ in the germline V gene. The CDR3 region is CASSSTSTAYEQYF. CDR3 nucleotides: TGCGCCAGCAGCTCGACTAGCACGGCCTACGAGCAGTACTTC.

The chain joins TRBV6-6 to TRBJ2-3; no reliable D call. Germline V gene data show CDR1 as MNHNY and CDR2 as SVGAGI (reference sequence). V lost 0 bases and J lost 5, with 12 bases in between. The CDR3 is made up of 15 amino acids. This CDR3 is CASSYSISFGDTQYF. In nucleotides, the CDR3 is TGTGCCAGCAGTTACTCGATCAGTTTTGGAGATACGCAGTATTTT.

This chain joins TRBV9 and TRBJ2-1; a possible D gene is TRBD2 (5 bases). CDR1 is SGDLS and CDR2 is YYNGEE in the germline V gene. Trimming took off 3 bases at V and 5 bases at J, with 15 bases between the two ends. The CDR3 contains 15 residues. The CDR3 region is CASSAKWGEDNEQFF. The CDR3 DNA sequence: TGTGCCAGCAGCGCGAAGTGGGGAGAGGACAATGAGCAGTTCTTC.

This clone is a singleton in its sample. The rearrangement uses TRBV6-1 and TRBJ2-5; TRBD2 aligns across 8 bases. After removal of 1 base from V and 4 bases from J, the junction contained 5 bases not matched to a gene. Germline V gene sequence: CDR1 MNHNS, CDR2 SASEGT. The CDR3 spans 15 residues. The CDR3 region is CASSEVGGRRETQYF. The CDR3 coding sequence is TGTGCCAGCAGTGAAGTTGGCGGGAGGAGAGAGACCCAGTACTTC.

This chain links TRBV11-2 with TRBJ2-3; D is tentatively TRBD1 or TRBD2 (5 bases each). The germline V gene encodes CDR1 SGHAT and CDR2 FQNNGV. V lost 1 base and J 3 bases, leaving 11 bases between the germline ends. The CDR3 covers 15 residues. CDR3 sequence reads: CASSLVRGPTDTQYF. CDR3 bases: TGTGCCAGCAGCTTAGTAAGGGGACCAACAGATACGCAGTATTTT.